These T cell receptor beta chains were read from a single sample in a study of T cell repertoires in ileal Crohn's disease. This table comes from immunoSEQ multiplex PCR, and its TCRdb copy is limited to in-frame clones, with some not included. Seen here are 15,000 or so clones, 76% observed once, and the top ten hold around 4%. Sample: ileal tissue. These receptors originate from an adult with Crohn's disease. Each CDR3 is given with its conserved first and last residue. Each record gives: J gene, clone size, V gene, D gene, CDR3 protein, CDR3 DNA. D genes are given only for firm matches. Size is omitted from some rows. Given values are once, few, many or a class for expanded clones.

TRBJ2-1 - TRBV11-2 TRBD2 CASSTSGGYNEQFF TGTGCCAGCAGTACTAGCGGGGGCTACAATGAGCAGTTCTTC
TRBJ2-3 - TRBV2 TRBD2 CASSPGGDTQYF TGTGCCAGCTCCCCGGGGGGAGATACGCAGTATTTT
TRBJ2-5 - TRBV2 - CASSERSSGVAETQYF TGTGCCAGCAGTGAGAGGAGTTCGGGGGTGGCCGAGACCCAGTACTTC
TRBJ2-7 medium-sized TRBV5-5 - CASSWRSGQQYF TGTGCCAGCAGCTGGCGGTCCGGGCAGCAGTACTTC
TRBJ1-1 few TRBV5-8 - CASSGHLNTEAFF TGTGCCAGCAGCGGACATTTGAACACTGAAGCTTTCTTT
TRBJ2-7 medium-sized TRBV6-6 - CASSYRGFLLSYEQYF TGTGCCAGCAGTTACAGGGGATTCCTTTTGTCCTACGAGCAGTACTTC
TRBJ2-2 - TRBV7-9 TRBD1 CASTGGRWTGELFF TGTGCCAGTACAGGGGGCCGGTGGACCGGGGAGCTGTTTTTT
TRBJ2-3 - TRBV7-9 TRBD1 CASSTGGDTQYF TGTGCCAGCAGCACAGGGGGGGATACGCAGTATTTT
TRBJ2-5 - TRBV27 - CASSPRPSRGQETQYF TGTGCCAGCAGTCCCCGTCCATCCCGAGGCCAAGAGACCCAGTACTTC
TRBJ2-2 - TRBV6-4 - CASSEGTGELFF TGTGCCAGCAGTGAGGGCACCGGGGAGCTGTTTTTT
TRBJ1-1 - TRBV6-1 - CASSEIRRDTEAFF TGTGCCAGCAGTGAAATCCGGCGGGACACTGAAGCTTTCTTT
TRBJ2-7 - TRBV14 - CASSFMDGAYEQYF TGTGCCAGCAGCTTCATGGACGGAGCCTACGAGCAGTACTTC
TRBJ2-1 - TRBV5-1 TRBD2 CASSGGVAGSGGNEQFF TGCGCCAGCAGCGGCGGAGTAGCGGGGAGCGGGGGCAATGAGCAGTTCTTC
TRBJ2-2 - TRBV28 - CASSGPTLGTVNTGELFF TGTGCCAGCAGTGGTCCTACTTTGGGGACCGTAAACACCGGGGAGCTGTTTTTT
TRBJ2-5 - TRBV4-1 - CASSQLGRSETQYF TGCGCCAGCAGCCAACTGGGTCGGTCCGAGACCCAGTACTTC
TRBJ2-7 - TRBV2 - CASSERRGPYEQYF TGTGCCAGCAGTGAAAGGCGGGGTCCCTACGAGCAGTACTTC
TRBJ1-1 - TRBV5-4 TRBD1 CASSLEGQGYAEAFF TGTGCCAGCAGCTTGGAAGGACAGGGGTACGCTGAAGCTTTCTTT
TRBJ2-3 once TRBV27 TRBD2 CASSLGTSGADTQYF TGTGCCAGCAGTTTGGGGACTAGCGGCGCAGATACGCAGTATTTT
TRBJ2-5 - TRBV25-1 TRBD2 CASSGGLAGGTQETQYF TGTGCCAGCAGTGGAGGACTAGCGGGGGGGACGCAAGAGACCCAGTACTTC
TRBJ2-3 - TRBV7-9 TRBD1 CASSKTGSLRGTDTQYF TGTGCCAGCAGCAAGACAGGGTCCTTACGGGGCACAGATACGCAGTATTTT
TRBJ1-1 few TRBV10-1 - CATSQSLNTEAFF TGCGCCACCTCCCAGAGCCTAAACACTGAAGCTTTCTTT
TRBJ2-5 - TRBV6-5 - CASSYSLGGRWETQYF TGTGCCAGCAGTTACTCGTTGGGGGGGCGCTGGGAGACCCAGTACTTC
TRBJ1-2 - TRBV13 - CASSFARGGGYTF TGTGCCAGCAGCTTCGCCAGGGGTGGTGGCTACACCTTC
TRBJ2-5 - TRBV5-1 TRBD1 CASSLGRDRYQETQYF TGCGCCAGCAGCTTGGGCCGGGACAGATATCAAGAGACCCAGTACTTC
TRBJ2-7 once TRBV19 TRBD2 CASSASTGLGGFYEQYF TGTGCCAGTAGCGCAAGCACGGGACTAGGCGGTTTCTACGAGCAGTACTTC
TRBJ1-5 - TRBV2 - CASSRRVGQPQHF TGTGCCAGCAGTCGGAGGGTAGGGCAGCCCCAGCATTTT
TRBJ1-1 - TRBV28 - CASSFRGNWHTEAFF TGTGCCAGCAGTTTCAGGGGTAATTGGCACACTGAAGCTTTCTTT
TRBJ2-7 - TRBV6-5 TRBD2 CASSYGLAGGGEQYF TGTGCCAGCAGTTACGGACTAGCGGGAGGGGGCGAGCAGTACTTC
TRBJ1-2 - TRBV7-2 TRBD1 CASSPQGGAGYGYTF TGTGCCAGCAGCCCCCAAGGGGGCGCGGGCTATGGCTACACCTTC
TRBJ1-3 - TRBV28 TRBD1 CASSLSGGEVGGNTIYF TGTGCCAGCAGTTTATCAGGGGGCGAAGTGGGTGGAAACACCATATATTTT
TRBJ2-1 - TRBV18 - CASSPPSQRNEQFF TGTGCCAGCTCACCACCGTCACAACGCAATGAGCAGTTCTTC
TRBJ2-5 few TRBV7-8 TRBD2 CASSLGTSGGGETQYF TGTGCCAGCAGCTTAGGGACTAGCGGGGGCGGGGAGACCCAGTACTTC
TRBJ1-2 - TRBV5-1 TRBD1 CASSLDTGAVGGYTF TGCGCCAGCAGCTTGGATACAGGGGCAGTAGGGGGCTACACCTTC
TRBJ2-1 - TRBV5-6 - CASSLSRYEQFF TGTGCCAGCAGCTTGAGTAGATATGAGCAGTTCTTC
TRBJ1-2 - TRBV5-6 - CASSSEGLSGYTF TGTGCCAGCAGCTCGGAGGGGTTGAGCGGCTACACCTTC
TRBJ1-2 - TRBV5-1 TRBD1 CASSTHRGVDYGYTF TGCGCCAGCAGCACCCACAGGGGAGTTGACTATGGCTACACCTTC
TRBJ2-1 medium-sized TRBV6-5 TRBD1 CASSYGTGGQGEQFF TGTGCCAGCAGTTACGGGACAGGGGGTCAAGGTGAGCAGTTCTTC
TRBJ1-5 few TRBV7-2 - CASSFQGNQPQHF TGTGCCAGCAGCTTCCAGGGGAACCAGCCCCAGCATTTT
TRBJ2-2 - TRBV5-1 - CASSLGQNTGELFF TGCGCCAGCAGCTTGGGACAGAACACCGGGGAGCTGTTTTTT
TRBJ2-7 - TRBV11-3 TRBD2 CASSLGRPGASGGKPYEQYF TGTGCCAGCAGCTTAGGTCGACCCGGAGCTAGCGGGGGTAAGCCCTACGAGCAGTACTTC
TRBJ2-1 - TRBV6-1 - CASSELAQSEQFF TGTGCCAGCAGTGAACTCGCCCAATCCGAGCAGTTCTTC
TRBJ2-6 - TRBV5-1 - CASSQDTRTVNVLTF TGCGCCAGCAGCCAAGATACTAGGACAGTCAACGTCCTGACTTTC
TRBJ1-5 - TRBV27 - CASSLSGGNQPQHF TGTGCCAGCAGTTTATCGGGCGGAAACCAGCCCCAGCATTTT
TRBJ1-5 medium-sized TRBV30 - CAWSLGEFSNQPQHF TGTGCCTGGAGTCTAGGGGAGTTCAGCAATCAGCCCCAGCATTTT
TRBJ2-7 - TRBV5-1 TRBD2 CASSSTSGGYYEQYF TGCGCCAGCAGCTCGACTAGCGGGGGGTATTACGAGCAGTACTTC
TRBJ1-2 - TRBV5-1 - CASSWTTGTNYGYTF TGCGCCAGCAGCTGGACTACAGGAACTAACTATGGCTACACCTTC
TRBJ2-1 - TRBV28 - CASGKRGGSRNEQFF TGTGCCAGCGGTAAGAGGGGGGGAAGCAGGAATGAGCAGTTCTTC
TRBJ2-4 - TRBV29-1 TRBD1 CSVVSGGAYVPGTGENIQYF TGCAGCGTTGTTTCAGGGGGAGCCTATGTGCCCGGGACAGGAGAAAACATTCAGTACTTC
TRBJ1-2 - TRBV14 - CASSQGENRGYGYTF TGTGCCAGCAGCCAAGGGGAGAACCGAGGCTATGGCTACACCTTC
TRBJ2-3 - TRBV10-3 TRBD2 CAISDLPPGTSGGLRDTQYF TGTGCCATCAGTGACCTTCCTCCCGGGACTAGCGGGGGCCTGAGGGATACGCAGTATTTT
TRBJ2-3 - TRBV11-2 - CASSLGLVTDTQYF TGTGCCAGCAGCTTAGGGTTAGTCACAGATACGCAGTATTTT
TRBJ2-3 once TRBV12-5 - CASGSGAGGTDTQYF TGTGCTAGTGGCTCTGGGGCAGGGGGCACAGATACGCAGTATTTT
TRBJ1-1 - TRBV5-1 - CASSLQGGTNTEAFF TGCGCCAGCAGCTTACAGGGAGGTACGAACACTGAAGCTTTCTTT